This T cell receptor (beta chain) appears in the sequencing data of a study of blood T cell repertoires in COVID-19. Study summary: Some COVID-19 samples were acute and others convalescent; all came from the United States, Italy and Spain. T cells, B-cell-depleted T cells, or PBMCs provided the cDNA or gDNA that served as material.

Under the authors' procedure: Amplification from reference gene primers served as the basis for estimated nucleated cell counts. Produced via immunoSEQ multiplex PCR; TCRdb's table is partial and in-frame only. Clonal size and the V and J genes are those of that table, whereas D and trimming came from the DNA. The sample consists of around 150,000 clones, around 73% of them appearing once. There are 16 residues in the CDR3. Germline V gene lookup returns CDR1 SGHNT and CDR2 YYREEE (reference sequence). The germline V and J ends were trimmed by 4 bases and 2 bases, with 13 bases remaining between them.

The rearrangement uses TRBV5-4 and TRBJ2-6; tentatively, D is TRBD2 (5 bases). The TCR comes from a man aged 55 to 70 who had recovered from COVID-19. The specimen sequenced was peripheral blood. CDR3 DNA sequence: TGTGCCAGCAGCCGCCCCGGGGAAACTGGGGCCAACGTCCTGACTTTC. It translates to CASSRPGETGANVLTF.